Described below is a single T cell receptor beta chain sequence and its context. These data belong to a study of immune evolution from preneoplasia to lung adenocarcinoma. The assay was immunoSEQ multiplex PCR, and TCRdb's table has in-frame clones only and misses some. The sample has about 2,400 clones, approximately 79% seen once. This CDR3 has 16 residues. The germline V gene has CDR1 SQVTM and CDR2 ANQGSEA. V dropped 1 base and J dropped 5; count of bases not matched to a gene: 8. The sequencing sample was made of FFPE adjacent normal lung tissue. The J gene is TRBJ2-5, the V gene TRBV29-1; 12 positions agree with TRBD1. The TCR sequence derives from a person aged 65 to 85 with lung adenocarcinoma. CDR3: CSVEAPGQGALETQYF. The DNA for the CDR3 is TGCAGCGTTGAAGCTCCGGGACAGGGGGCATTGGAGACCCAGTACTTC.